Each of the 16 T cell receptor beta chains below was sequenced from the same sample in a study of radiation and T cells in renal cell carcinoma. The treatment was: treatment-naive control, cytoreductive nephrectomy. The data were produced by immunoSEQ multiplex PCR, yet TCRdb's version contains in-frame clones alone and is incomplete. The sample has 13,000 or so clones; roughly three fifths are singletons. This material consisted of tumor tissue, taken from a patient whose treatment was nephrectomy without radiotherapy. These receptors were obtained from a man over 45 with renal cell carcinoma.

A word on this clone: Other DNA sequences in the sample encode the same CDR3. The chain joins TRBV2 to TRBJ1-5, with D uncertain. The germline gives CDR1 SNHLY, CDR2 FYNNEI. Trimming cost V 2 bases and J 4 bases, with 6 bases left between them. The CDR3 covers 13 residues. The CDR3 DNA follows: TGTGCCAGCAGTGAAAGAGAAAATCAGCCCCAGCATTTT. As protein: CASSERENQPQHF.

The V call is TRBV2, the J call TRBJ2-1, with 7 bases lining up with TRBD1. This CDR3 is 14 amino acids long. From germline, CDR1 is SNHLY and CDR2 FYNNEI. V dropped 4 bases and J dropped 3; count of bases not matched to a gene: 3. The CDR3 is CASSGRQGYNEQFF. CDR3 sequence (DNA): TGTGCCAGCAGTGGAAGACAGGGCTACAATGAGCAGTTCTTC.

J is TRBJ2-2 and V is TRBV7-3; TRBD2 is a possible D gene (5 bases). V was trimmed by 3 bases and J by 6 bases, leaving 8 bases between them. CDR3 length: 13 amino acids. Germline CDR1 SGHTA, CDR2 FQGTGA. Here the CDR3 reads CASSFGRPGELFF. The CDR3 DNA reads as TGTGCCAGCAGCTTTGGGAGACCCGGGGAGCTGTTTTTT.

The rearrangement uses TRBV5-1 and TRBJ1-5; weak D call: TRBD1 (5 bases). The germline V and J ends were trimmed by 4 bases and 11 bases, with 22 bases remaining between them. CDR1 SGHRS and CDR2 YFSETQ come from the germline V gene. CDR3 size: 15 residues. The CDR3 coding sequence is TGCGCCAGCAGCAGTGGGGACTTACGCCCCGGGGCCCAGCATTTT. This gives the protein CASSSGDLRPGAQHF.

This clone was recorded once. The genes are TRBV30 and TRBJ1-6; perhaps TRBD1 as D (5 bases). Germline V gene sequence: CDR1 GTSNPN, CDR2 SVGIG (reference sequence). Trimming took off 5 bases at V and 6 bases at J, with 17 bases between the two ends. This CDR3 has 15 amino acids. The DNA for the CDR3 is TGTGCCTGGTCTCCAGGACGAAGGGGTAATTCACCCCTCCACTTT. Its protein is CAWSPGRRGNSPLHF.

The rearrangement joins TRBV5-1 to TRBJ2-7; D tentatively fits TRBD1 or TRBD2 (5 bases each). CDR1 is SGHRS and CDR2 is YFSETQ in the germline V gene. The CDR3 has 15 residues. The germline V and J ends were trimmed by 4 bases and 1 base, with 15 bases remaining between them. CDR3 amino acids: CASSPRESGSYEQYF. Written as DNA, the CDR3 is TGCGCCAGCAGCCCCAGGGAGTCTGGATCCTACGAGCAGTACTTC.

Only a few counts were recorded for this clone. The genes are TRBV7-9 and TRBJ1-2; D is ambiguous. The CDR3 extends over 15 amino acids. Trimming shortened V by 1 base and J by 0 bases, and 9 bases separated the two germline ends. Per germline, CDR1 SEHNR and CDR2 FQNEAQ (reference sequence). The CDR3 here is CASSLGQLANYGYTF. The CDR3 DNA is TGTGCCAGCAGCTTAGGTCAGTTAGCTAACTATGGCTACACCTTC. The variable domain in full, completed from reference TRBV7-9 and TRBJ1-2, reads DTGVSQNPRHKITKRGQNVTFRCDPISEHNRLYWYRQTLGQGPEFLTYFQNEAQLEKSRLLSDRFSAERPKGSFSTLEIQRTEQGDSAMYLCASSLGQLANYGYTFGSGTRLTVV.

The chain combines TRBV5-1 with TRBJ1-1, with 7 bases fitting TRBD1. The CDR3 covers 16 residues. Trimming at V came to 4 bases and at J to 1 base, leaving 10 bases not matched to a gene. In germline, CDR1 is SGHRS, CDR2 YFSETQ. The CDR3 region has the DNA TGCGCCAGCAGCCCGACAGGGTTGAATGGGAACACTGAAGCTTTCTTT. Translating gives CASSPTGLNGNTEAFF.

The chain uses TRBV7-9 and TRBJ2-7, with D perhaps TRBD2 (5 bases). Per the germline V gene, CDR1 is SEHNR and CDR2 is FQNEAQ (reference sequence). Trimming stripped 0 bases from V and 6 bases from J, with 15 bases between. The CDR3 runs to 15 residues. As DNA, the CDR3 is TGTGCCAGCAGCTTAGCGCGAAGAGGAGGTGGCGAGCAGTACTTC. This gives the protein CASSLARRGGGEQYF. Full variable domain (missing parts from reference TRBV7-9 and TRBJ2-7): DTGVSQNPRHKITKRGQNVTFRCDPISEHNRLYWYRQTLGQGPEFLTYFQNEAQLEKSRLLSDRFSAERPKGSFSTLEIQRTEQGDSAMYLCASSLARRGGGEQYFGPGTRLTVT.

This clone has just one count. This chain uses TRBV9 with TRBJ2-5; TRBD2 is a possible D gene (5 bases). With 0 bases removed from V and 11 bases from J, the gap between germline ends came to 20 bases. CDR1 SGDLS and CDR2 YYNGEE come from the germline V gene. The CDR3 loop spans 15 amino acids. The CDR3 DNA reads TGTGCCAGCAGCGTAGCTACAGTGGATTTTTGGGAGCAGTACTTC. This gives the protein CASSVATVDFWEQYF.

The chain couples TRBV30 to TRBJ1-2; D uncertain. Germline V gene lookup returns CDR1 GTSNPN and CDR2 SVGIG (reference sequence). Between the trimmed V and J ends, which lost 8 bases and 3 bases, there was a span of 16 bases. This CDR3 comprises 13 residues. This CDR3 reads CAQNGQADYGYTF. The CDR3 DNA sequence: TGTGCCCAAAACGGGCAGGCTGACTATGGCTACACCTTC. The full variable domain, with the rest looked up from reference TRBV30 and TRBJ1-2, is SQTIHQWPATLVQPVGSPLSLECTVEGTSNPNLYWYRQAAGRGLQLLFYSVGIGQISSEVPQNLSASRPQDRQFILSSKKLLLSDSGFYLCAQNGQADYGYTFGSGTRLTVV.

The chain carries TRBV6-6 and TRBJ2-2; TRBD2 is a possible D gene (6 bases). The CDR3 totals 14 residues. Germline V gives CDR1 MNHNY, CDR2 SVGAGI (reference sequence). The V end was cut by 3 bases, the J end by 6 bases, with 11 bases between. The CDR3 sequence: CASSYSTSPGELFF. Here the CDR3 DNA reads TGTGCCAGCAGTTATTCGACTAGTCCCGGGGAGCTGTTTTTT.

The gene calls are TRBV5-1 and TRBJ2-7, with TRBD1 as a possible D gene (6 bases). CDR3 size: 15 residues. The germline V gene has CDR1 SGHRS and CDR2 YFSETQ. Trimming pared 4 bases from V and 5 bases from J, leaving 19 bases between. CDR3 sequence: CASSPGAGDYNEQYF. The CDR3 coding sequence is TGCGCCAGCAGCCCAGGAGCAGGGGATTACAACGAGCAGTACTTC.

The genes are TRBV5-1 and TRBJ2-3, with TRBD1 matching 10 bases. V gave up 6 bases and J gave up 5 bases; unmatched junction bases: 6. Germline values: CDR1 SGHRS, CDR2 YFSETQ. This CDR3 has 14 amino acids. For the CDR3, the DNA is TGCGCCAGCACCCCGGGACAGGGGCGAGATACGCAGTATTTT. It encodes CASTPGQGRDTQYF.

V is TRBV2 and J is TRBJ2-7, with 8 bases matching TRBD1. V was clipped by 6 bases and J by 6 bases; unmatched bases: 7. The V gene's germline CDR1 is SNHLY and CDR2 FYNNEI. The CDR3 has 13 amino acids. CDR3 in amino acids: CASSLQTGVEQYF. The DNA of the CDR3 is TGTGCCAGCAGCCTTCAGACAGGGGTCGAGCAGTACTTC.

This chain joins TRBV30 and TRBJ1-6; TRBD1 agrees at 7 bases. Germline-derived CDR1 and CDR2 are GTSNPN and SVGIG (reference sequence). The CDR3 covers 15 residues. V gave up 2 bases and J gave up 9 bases; unmatched junction bases: 10. The CDR3 loop reads CAWSPPRQGGSPLHF. For the CDR3, the DNA is TGTGCCTGGAGTCCCCCCCGGCAGGGGGGTTCACCCCTCCACTTT.